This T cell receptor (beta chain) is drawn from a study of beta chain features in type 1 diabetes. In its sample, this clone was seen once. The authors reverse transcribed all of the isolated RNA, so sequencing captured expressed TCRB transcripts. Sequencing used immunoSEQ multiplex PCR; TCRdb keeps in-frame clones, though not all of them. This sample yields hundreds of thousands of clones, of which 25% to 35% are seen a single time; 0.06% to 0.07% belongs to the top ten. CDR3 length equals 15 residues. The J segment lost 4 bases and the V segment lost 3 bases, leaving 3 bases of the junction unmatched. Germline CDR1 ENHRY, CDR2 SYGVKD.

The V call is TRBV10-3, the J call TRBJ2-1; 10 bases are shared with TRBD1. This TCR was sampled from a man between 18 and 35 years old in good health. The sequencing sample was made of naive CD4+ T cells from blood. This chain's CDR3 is CAISEGTGAYNEQFF. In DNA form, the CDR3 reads TGTGCCATCAGTGAAGGGACAGGGGCTTACAATGAGCAGTTCTTC.